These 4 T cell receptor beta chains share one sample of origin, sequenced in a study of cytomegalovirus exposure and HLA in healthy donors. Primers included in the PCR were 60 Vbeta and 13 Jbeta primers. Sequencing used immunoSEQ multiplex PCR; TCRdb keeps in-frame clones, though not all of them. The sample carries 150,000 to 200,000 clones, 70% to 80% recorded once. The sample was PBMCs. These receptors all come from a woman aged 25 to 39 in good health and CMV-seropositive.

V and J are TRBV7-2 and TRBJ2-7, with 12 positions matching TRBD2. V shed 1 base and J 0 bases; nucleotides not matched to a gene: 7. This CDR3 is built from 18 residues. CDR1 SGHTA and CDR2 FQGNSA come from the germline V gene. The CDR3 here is CASSLVLAGGSGSYEQYF. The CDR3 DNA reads TGTGCCAGCAGCTTAGTACTAGCGGGGGGATCTGGCTCCTACGAGCAGTACTTC.

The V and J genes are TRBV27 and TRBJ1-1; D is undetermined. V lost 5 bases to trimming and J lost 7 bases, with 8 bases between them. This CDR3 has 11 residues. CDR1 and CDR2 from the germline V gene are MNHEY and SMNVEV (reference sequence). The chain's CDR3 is CASSSYGEAFF. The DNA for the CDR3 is TGTGCCAGCAGTAGTTACGGTGAAGCTTTCTTT.

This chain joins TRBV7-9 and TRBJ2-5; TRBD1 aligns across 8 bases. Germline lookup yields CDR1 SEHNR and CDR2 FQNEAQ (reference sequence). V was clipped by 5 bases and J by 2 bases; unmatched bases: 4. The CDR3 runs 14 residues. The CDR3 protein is CASSLRTGQETQYF. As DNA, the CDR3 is TGTGCCAGCAGCCTTCGGACAGGGCAAGAGACCCAGTACTTC.

The CDR3 here is CASSWLKGNTIYF. CDR3 bases: TGTGCCAGTAGTTGGCTGAAAGGAAACACCATATATTTT. The chain couples TRBV19 to TRBJ1-3; D gene ambiguous. V lost 5 bases and J 4 bases, leaving 9 bases between the germline ends. Germline V gives CDR1 LNHDA, CDR2 SQIVND (reference sequence). This CDR3 contains 13 residues.